The rows below give T cell receptor beta chains drawn from one sample of a study of T-cell memory formation after mild COVID-19. TCRdb redid the calling of the 5' RACE reads with MiXCR, one entry per CDR3 protein. There are roughly 150,000 distinct CDR3 sequences in the sample; around 15% occur only once, and about 14% lies in the top ten. Sequenced input: PBMCs or a T cell subset sorted from them (not recorded which). Receptors were obtained from an adult woman who had mild COVID-19 (a few samples of this study predate the infection). Cell type and time point are not known. Each CDR3 is given with its conserved first and last residue. The order of the fields is clone size, D gene, J gene, V gene, CDR3 protein, CDR3 DNA. D genes are given only for firm matches. Clone size, where shown, is once, few, many, or a class for clones that have expanded.

>-|-|TRBJ1-2|TRBV24-1
CATSDPRTVYGYTF
TGTGCCACCAGTGATCCAAGGACGGTCTATGGCTACACCTTC
>few|TRBD2|TRBJ2-2|TRBV4-1
CASSHPLAGVVTGELFF
TGCGCCAGCAGCCACCCACTAGCGGGGGTGGTTACCGGGGAGCTGTTTTTT
>few|TRBD1|TRBJ2-2|TRBV7-9
CASSQGASLTGELFF
TGTGCCAGCAGTCAGGGGGCTAGTCTGACCGGGGAGCTGTTTTTT
>few|TRBD2|TRBJ2-1|TRBV2
CASIGEAGASYNEQFF
TGTGCCAGCATTGGAGAAGCGGGAGCCTCATACAATGAGCAGTTCTTC
>-|-|TRBJ1-4|TRBV20-1
CSASLGVLSEKLFF
TGCAGTGCTAGTTTAGGGGTTTTGAGTGAAAAACTGTTTTTT
>many|-|TRBJ1-4|TRBV12-3/TRBV12-4
CASSETGFNEKLFF
TGTGCCAGCAGTGAAACGGGGTTTAATGAAAAACTGTTTTTT
>many|-|TRBJ2-3|TRBV18
CASSPEWLGTDTQYF
TGTGCCAGCTCACCTGAATGGCTAGGCACAGATACGCAGTATTTT
>-|-|TRBJ2-2|TRBV10-3
CAISGQDGTNTGELFF
TGTGCCATCAGTGGTCAGGACGGAACGAACACCGGGGAGCTGTTTTTT
>many|-|TRBJ2-7|TRBV5-5
CASSHVSQGSYEQYF
TGTGCCAGCAGCCATGTTAGTCAGGGCTCCTACGAGCAGTACTTC
>few|-|TRBJ1-1|TRBV7-8
CASSFREYRERAEAFF
TGTGCCAGCAGCTTTAGAGAGTACAGGGAAAGAGCTGAAGCTTTCTTT
>few|-|TRBJ1-1|TRBV18
CASSPREGKSTEAFF
TGTGCCAGCTCACCACGTGAGGGTAAGAGCACTGAAGCTTTCTTT
>-|TRBD1|TRBJ2-3|TRBV5-1
CASSKDRETDTQYF
TGCGCCAGCAGCAAGGACAGGGAGACAGATACGCAGTATTTT
>few|-|TRBJ2-2|TRBV7-6
CASSLAAGTGELFF
TGTGCCAGCAGCTTAGCTGCCGGCACCGGGGAGCTGTTTTTT
>-|TRBD1|TRBJ2-1|TRBV27
CASSFPLGQEQFF
TGTGCCAGCAGTTTTCCCTTGGGACAGGAGCAGTTCTTC
>many|TRBD2|TRBJ2-4|TRBV6-2/TRBV6-3
CASSYRPSGGAKNIQYF
TGTGCCAGCAGTTACCGTCCTAGCGGGGGAGCCAAAAACATTCAGTACTTC
>few|-|TRBJ2-3|TRBV5-4
CASSLPPLVAGSTDTQYF
TGTGCCAGCAGCTTGCCTCCTTTGGTGGCAGGGAGCACAGATACGCAGTATTTT
>few|-|TRBJ1-6|TRBV12-3/TRBV12-4
CASSSTVNSPLHF
TGTGCCAGCAGTTCGACTGTGAATTCACCCCTCCACTTT
>-|-|TRBJ2-3|TRBV5-4
CASSLRTASTDTQYF
TGTGCCAGCAGCTTGCGGACAGCGAGCACAGATACGCAGTATTTT
>few|-|TRBJ2-1|TRBV24-1
CATSLRGGSYNEQFF
TGTGCCACCAGCCTGAGGGGGGGCTCCTACAATGAGCAGTTCTTC
>-|TRBD1|TRBJ1-1|TRBV7-9
CASSSYNLRQGKATEAFF
TGTGCCAGCAGCTCCTATAATTTGAGACAGGGTAAAGCCACTGAAGCTTTCTTT
>-|-|TRBJ2-2|TRBV5-4
CASSPRTGTGELFF
TGTGCCAGCAGCCCCAGGACGGGGACCGGGGAGCTGTTTTTT
>-|TRBD1|TRBJ1-2|TRBV24-1
CATRGQGYGYTF
TGTGCCACCAGAGGACAGGGGTATGGCTACACCTTC
>once|-|TRBJ2-5|TRBV15
CATSSSPERETQYF
TGTGCCACCAGCAGTTCCCCTGAGAGGGAGACCCAGTACTTC
>-|TRBD2|TRBJ2-5|TRBV4-3
CASSQDGPSGRAAQYF
TGCGCCAGCAGCCAAGATGGTCCTAGCGGGAGAGCGGCCCAGTACTTC
>-|-|TRBJ1-1|TRBV5-1
CASRRSRDTNTRHTEAFF
TGCGCCAGCAGGCGGTCCCGGGACACCAACACCCGGCACACTGAAGCTTTCTTT
>few|-|TRBJ1-2|TRBV5-1
CASSSTQVNYGYTF
TGCGCCAGCAGCTCAACACAGGTCAACTATGGCTACACCTTC
>many|TRBD2|TRBJ2-2|TRBV5-1
CATSSGGAADGELFF
TGCGCCACCTCTAGCGGGGGGGCCGCGGACGGGGAGCTGTTTTTT
>many|TRBD2|TRBJ2-1|TRBV7-7
CASSSGALAGGAYNEQFF
TGTGCCAGCAGCTCAGGCGCACTAGCGGGGGGTGCATATAATGAGCAGTTCTTC
>-|-|TRBJ2-5|TRBV10-3
CAISESVGSLGETQYF
TGTGCCATCAGTGAGTCGGTGGGCTCGCTGGGTGAGACCCAGTACTTC
>few|-|TRBJ2-5|TRBV7-7
CASSRTRVETQYF
TGTGCCAGCAGCCGAACTAGGGTCGAGACCCAGTACTTC
>few|TRBD1|TRBJ1-1|TRBV12-3/TRBV12-4
CASRTGTGATEAFF
TGTGCCAGCAGAACGGGGACAGGGGCCACTGAAGCTTTCTTT
>many|TRBD1|TRBJ2-7|TRBV10-3
CAISDGTGGSYEQYF
TGTGCCATCAGTGATGGGACAGGGGGCTCCTACGAGCAGTACTTC
>-|TRBD2|TRBJ2-2|TRBV4-3
CASSPGLADTGELFF
TGCGCCAGCAGCCCGGGACTAGCGGACACCGGGGAGCTGTTTTTT
>few|-|TRBJ1-6|TRBV7-3
CASSFGISNSPLHF
TGTGCCAGCAGCTTCGGCATTAGTAATTCACCCCTCCACTTT
>-|-|TRBJ1-2|TRBV2
CASSDRVGYGYTF
TGTGCCAGCAGTGACAGGGTTGGCTATGGCTACACCTTC
>many|-|TRBJ2-1|TRBV7-8
CASSLGSYNEQFF
TGTGCCAGCAGCTTGGGCTCCTACAATGAGCAGTTCTTC
>many|TRBD2|TRBJ2-1|TRBV6-5
CASSHGTSGAEQFF
TGTGCCAGCAGTCACGGGACTAGCGGGGCTGAGCAGTTCTTC
>few|-|TRBJ2-7|TRBV7-9
CASSLAALLEQYF
TGTGCCAGCAGCTTAGCCGCGTTACTAGAGCAGTACTTC
>many|-|TRBJ1-2|TRBV7-9
CASSSDSYGYTF
TGTGCCAGCAGCTCAGACAGCTATGGCTACACCTTC
>few|TRBD1|TRBJ2-2|TRBV30
CAWSPGTENTGELFF
TGTGCCTGGAGCCCCGGGACAGAAAACACCGGGGAGCTGTTTTTT
>-|-|TRBJ1-1|TRBV7-9
CASSLGVGGGTEAFF
TGTGCCAGCAGCTTAGGGGTAGGGGGAGGCACTGAAGCTTTCTTT
>many|TRBD2|TRBJ2-3|TRBV5-1
CASSLENWREEPDTQYF
TGCGCCAGCAGCTTGGAGAATTGGCGGGAGGAGCCAGATACGCAGTATTTT
>-|-|TRBJ2-1|TRBV29-1
CSVPIGEQFF
TGCAGCGTTCCCATTGGGGAGCAGTTCTTC
>few|TRBD1|TRBJ1-2|TRBV18
CASSPPGRTGDYGYTF
TGTGCCAGCTCACCCCCCGGGAGAACAGGGGACTATGGCTACACCTTC